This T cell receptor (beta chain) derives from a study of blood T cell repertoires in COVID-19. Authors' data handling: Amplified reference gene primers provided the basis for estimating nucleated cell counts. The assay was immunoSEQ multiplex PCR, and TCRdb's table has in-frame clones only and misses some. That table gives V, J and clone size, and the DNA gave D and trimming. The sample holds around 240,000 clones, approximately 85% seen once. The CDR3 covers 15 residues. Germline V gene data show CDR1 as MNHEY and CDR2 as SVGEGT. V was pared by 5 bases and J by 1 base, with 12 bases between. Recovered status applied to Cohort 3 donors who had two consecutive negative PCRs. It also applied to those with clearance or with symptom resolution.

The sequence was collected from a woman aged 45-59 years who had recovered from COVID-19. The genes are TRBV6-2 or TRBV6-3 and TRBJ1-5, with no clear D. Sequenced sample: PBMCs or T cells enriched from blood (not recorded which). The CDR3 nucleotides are TGTGCCAGCAGTCCACAGACGGAAAGCAATCAGCCCCAGCATTTT. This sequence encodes CASSPQTESNQPQHF.